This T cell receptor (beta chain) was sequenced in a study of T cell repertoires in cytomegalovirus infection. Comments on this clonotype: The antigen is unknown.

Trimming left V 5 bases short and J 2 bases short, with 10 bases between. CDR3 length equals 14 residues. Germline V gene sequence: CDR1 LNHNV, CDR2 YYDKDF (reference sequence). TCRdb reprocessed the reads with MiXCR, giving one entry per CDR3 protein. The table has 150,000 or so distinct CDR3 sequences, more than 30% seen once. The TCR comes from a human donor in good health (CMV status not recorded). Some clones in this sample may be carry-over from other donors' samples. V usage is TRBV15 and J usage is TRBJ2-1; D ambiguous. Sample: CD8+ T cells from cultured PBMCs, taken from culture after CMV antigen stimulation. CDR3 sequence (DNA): TGTGCCACCAGCCCCCGGGTTCCCTACAATGAGCAGTTCTTC. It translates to CATSPRVPYNEQFF.